The clone carrying this TCR beta chain was seen just once. Its antigen is still unknown. Sequencing used immunoSEQ multiplex PCR; TCRdb keeps in-frame clones, though not all of them. The sample has more than 850,000 clones; around 78% are singletons. The data originate from a study of shared clonotypes between healthy human individuals. Study context: Researchers drew samples from two women and three men aged 18 to 49. For every donor, three CD4 naive, three CD4 memory, two CD8 naive and one CD8 memory plates were used. Points from the study as a whole: Estimated clonotype richness was generally higher in naive than memory subsets.

Donors were healthy HIV-negative adults without recently reported acute infections or vaccinations. The CDR3 consists of 15 residues. J lost 1 base, V lost 6 bases, and 9 bases had no gene match. Germline CDR1 reads SGHRS; CDR2 reads YFSETQ. This sequence was found in a man aged 18 to 29 in good health. Some clones in this sample may be carry-over from other donors' samples. Input material: memory CD4+ T cells from PBMCs. The subset here: CD45RA-negative fraction. The chain couples TRBV5-1 to TRBJ2-5, with 7 bases fitting TRBD2. This CDR3 reads CASTTSQRGQETQYF. CDR3 nucleotide sequence: TGCGCCAGCACCACTTCCCAGCGGGGCCAAGAGACCCAGTACTTC.